The clone carrying this TCR beta chain has a handful of counts. Drawn from each donor were around 9.1 milliliters of peripheral blood. Total RNA, at least 5 micrograms per sample, came from PBMCs. Combining a sample-barcoded 5' primer with a J-beta primer mix, a second PCR ran for 7 to 11 cycles. Using its own MiXCR run on the 5' RACE reads, TCRdb lists one record per CDR3 protein. This table holds 750,000 to 950,000 distinct CDR3 sequences, roughly 25% found once. These data are taken from a study of blood T cells in healthy people across ages. The V end lost 4 bases, the J end lost 4 bases, and 14 bases lay between the germline ends. The germline V gene encodes CDR1 SNHLY and CDR2 FYNNEI. This CDR3 region has 15 residues. The same sample was also used in a study of T cells of mothers and their children. That study adds: Relative to unrelated pairs, biologically related mother-child dyads exhibited marginally greater, non-significant overlap.

Material: blood. This receptor was identified in a boy between 5 and 17 years old in good health. The V gene is TRBV2, the J gene TRBJ1-3, with no clear D. For the CDR3, the DNA is TGTGCCAGCAGTGGAGGCCGGGGTGCGGGAAACACCATATATTTT. This sequence encodes CASSGGRGAGNTIYF.